The entry below describes one T cell receptor beta chain. Antigen specificity is unknown. The data stem from a study of shared clonotypes between healthy human individuals. Study-level results: It was the non-shared clonotypes that had lower generation probabilities than clonotypes shared by all four donors. Larger estimated richness was generally recorded for naive subsets relative to memory subsets. Naive CD4 clonotypes overlapped across a handful of donors at approximately 5.5%.

Trimming at V came to 3 bases and at J to 4 bases, leaving 11 bases not matched to a gene. This CDR3 is built from 17 residues. Germline CDR1 reads MGHDK; CDR2 reads SYGVNS. Authors' processing steps: Junction-only sequences without quality scores came from ImmunoSEQ, so filtering differed. The table came from immunoSEQ multiplex PCR; TCRdb's copy has only in-frame clones and leaves some out. D and trimming come from the DNA, and the V and J calls and clone size come from that table. Here the sample spans hundreds of thousands of clones, roughly 70% being singletons. The J gene is TRBJ2-7, the V gene TRBV25-1, with TRBD2 identical over 11 bases. The material sequenced was memory CD4+ T cells sorted from blood. Noted subset: CD45RA-negative fraction. The clonotype comes from a woman under 40 in good health. The CDR3 here is CASSDHIGTSGGYEQYF. Written as DNA, the CDR3 is TGTGCCAGCAGTGATCACATCGGGACTAGCGGCGGTTACGAGCAGTACTTC.